This record covers a single TCR beta chain. The data were taken from a study of beta chain features in type 1 diabetes. Study details: All samples yielded 85 million to 130 million examined sorted cells.

Germline V lookup: CDR1 SGHNT, CDR2 YYREEE (reference sequence). CDR3 length: 15 residues. Trimming cost V 6 bases and J 4 bases, with 16 bases left between them. Expressed TCRB transcripts got sequenced, as all isolated RNA was reverse transcribed. Data came from immunoSEQ multiplex PCR; TCRdb stores just in-frame clones and leaves some out. The data contain a few hundred thousand clones, approximately 31% of them seen just once; the ten biggest clones take up roughly 0.06%. The sequencing input was naive CD4+ T cells from blood. The sequence was obtained from a man between 18 and 29 years old in good health. The chain employs TRBV5-4 and TRBJ1-4, with D perhaps TRBD1 (5 bases). The CDR3 region has the DNA TGTGCCAGCACCCCTTGGGGCTACAATAATGAAAAACTGTTTTTT. It is translated as CASTPWGYNNEKLFF.